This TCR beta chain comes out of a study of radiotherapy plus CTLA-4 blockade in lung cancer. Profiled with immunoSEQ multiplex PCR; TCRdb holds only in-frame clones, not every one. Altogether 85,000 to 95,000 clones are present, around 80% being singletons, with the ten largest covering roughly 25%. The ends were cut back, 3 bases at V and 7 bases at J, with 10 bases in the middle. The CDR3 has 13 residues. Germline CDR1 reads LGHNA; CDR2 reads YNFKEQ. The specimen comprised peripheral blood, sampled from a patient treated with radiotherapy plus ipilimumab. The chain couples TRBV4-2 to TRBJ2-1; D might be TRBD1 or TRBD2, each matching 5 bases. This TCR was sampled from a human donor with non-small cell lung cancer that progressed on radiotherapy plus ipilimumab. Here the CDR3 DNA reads TGTGCCAGCAGCCAGGGCTGGGGGAATGAGCAGTTCTTC. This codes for CASSQGWGNEQFF.